By share, the clone carrying this T cell receptor beta chain counts as medium-sized (0.01 to 0.1%). Trimming removed 2 bases from V and 10 bases from J; junction bases left unmatched: 2. Germline CDR1 reads SGHTS; CDR2 reads YDEGEE. This CDR3 comprises 14 residues. This record belongs to a study of T cell repertoires and HLA-DP antigens. Broader study findings: Antigen presentation used HeLa cells, with total CD4+ cells responding. Previously undetected clones averaged about 33% and 55% against the two alleles respectively.

After approximately two weeks, CD4+ cells were restimulated about 24 h with the same allogeneic DPB1. Retrovirally transduced HeLa cells with HLA-DPA1/DPB1, HLA-DM, invariant chain and CD80 served as stimulators. With about 49 U/mL IL-2, CD4+ responders met 100 Gy-irradiated HeLa cells at 3:1. CD4+ T cells were isolated untouched, about 98% pure. TCRdb's copy holds only in-frame clones and misses some; the assay was immunoSEQ multiplex PCR. The sample holds roughly 1,200 clones, about 70% seen once. The TCR was taken from a man aged 55 to 70 in good health and CMV-seronegative. Sequencing was done on a sample of CD137- CD4+ T cells from cultured PBMCs. The chain carries TRBV5-8 and TRBJ2-1; 14 positions agree with TRBD2. CDR3: CASSFRTSGREQFF. The CDR3 DNA sequence: TGTGCCAGCAGCTTCCGGACTAGCGGGAGGGAGCAGTTCTTC.